This TCR beta chain is drawn from a study of PD-1 blockade in classical Hodgkin lymphoma (dated by TCRdb to about 2020). A note on the overall study: The study used CyTOF and TCR beta sequencing to define a peripheral blood immune signature of response to PD-1 blockade in classical Hodgkin lymphoma.

What the authors observed across the whole study: Baseline TCR diversity was reported to be lower in newly diagnosed patients than in healthy donors and to be lower still in relapsed/refractory patients. The study was limited to a single clinical trial cohort, and causes of repertoire differences, possibly disease activity or prior therapy, remained undefined.

Reading the germline V gene gives CDR1 WSHSY and CDR2 SAAADI. V is shortened by 4 bases, J by 1 base, and the region joining them spans 11 bases. The CDR3 contains 15 residues, cysteine and phenylalanine counted. The only DNA kept is the CDR3, 45 bases in frame from the first base. This clone was seen only once. Its antigen is currently not known. Base qualities are not at hand, and no much larger clone is one base apart. The Qiagen DNeasy kit was used to extract genomic DNA from unsorted PBMCs and from the negatively selected CD4+ and CD8+ fractions. Amplification of TCR beta CDR3 regions was done by immunoSEQ multiplex PCR with primers that anneal to V and J segments. A synthetic immune receptor repertoire was used to minimize amplification bias, and any residual bias was removed computationally once sequencing was done. Per the authors' processing: Repertoire diversity was quantified as the Shannon entropy index using custom Python scripts. The unsorted, CD4+ and CD8+ repertoires were each analyzed separately, with the exception of combined analyses, where CD4+ and CD8+ sequences were merged in silico. TCRdb provides this immuneACCESS table in a form limited to in-frame rearrangements. Some clones are lacking; in checked studies, under half of them reflect an unresolved V gene, and why the rest are absent is not known. V, J and clone size are taken as reported in that table, and D and trimming were inferred from the DNA itself. The sample table contains around 32,000 clones; only one count was recorded for 88% of them. The ten top clones hold roughly 1.2% of the sample.

The time point label, read with the paper, signifies: newly diagnosed, previously untreated cHL patient sample. A Miltenyi CD4+ T cell isolation kit was used for magnetic negative selection to purify CD4+ T cells from thawed PBMCs. PBMCs from patients with newly diagnosed, previously untreated classical Hodgkin lymphoma were sequenced as a comparison group for the relapsed/refractory trial patients. Peripheral blood was collected in 8 mL Vacutainer Cell Preparation Tubes, from which PBMCs were isolated by centrifugation and then cryopreserved. Purified CD4+ and CD8+ fractions were generated only in cases for which an additional PBMC sample was available. Magnetically labelled cells were removed on LS columns in a quadroMACS separator, and the flow-through was retained as the purified fraction.

This clonotype was obtained from a human donor with classical Hodgkin lymphoma. Input material: CD4+ T cells from blood. The rearranged chain carries TRBV10-2 and TRBJ2-1, with no D gene named confidently. The bases read TGCGCCAGCAGTGGATTAGCCCCTTCCTACAATGAGCAGTTCTTC. Its protein is CASSGLAPSYNEQFF.